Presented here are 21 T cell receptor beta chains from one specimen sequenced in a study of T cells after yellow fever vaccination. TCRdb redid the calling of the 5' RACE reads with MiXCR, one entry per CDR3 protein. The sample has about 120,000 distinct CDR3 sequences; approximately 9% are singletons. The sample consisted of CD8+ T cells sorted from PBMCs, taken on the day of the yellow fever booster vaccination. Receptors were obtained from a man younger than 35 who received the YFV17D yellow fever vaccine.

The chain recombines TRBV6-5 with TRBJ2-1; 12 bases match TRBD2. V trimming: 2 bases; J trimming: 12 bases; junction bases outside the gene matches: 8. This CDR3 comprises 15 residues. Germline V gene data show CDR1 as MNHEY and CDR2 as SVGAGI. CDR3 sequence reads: CASSYRASGGARQFF. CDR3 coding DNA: TGTGCCAGCAGTTACAGGGCTAGCGGGGGGGCAAGGCAGTTCTTC.

CDR3 sequence: CASSDGWATGELFF. Here the CDR3 DNA reads TGTGCCAGCAGTGACGGTTGGGCCACCGGGGAGCTGTTTTTT. The rearrangement joins TRBV6-4 to TRBJ2-2; no clear D gene. The CDR3 loop spans 14 amino acids. V lost 2 bases, J lost 4 bases, and 8 bases lay in between. CDR1 MRHNA and CDR2 SNTAGT come from the germline V gene.

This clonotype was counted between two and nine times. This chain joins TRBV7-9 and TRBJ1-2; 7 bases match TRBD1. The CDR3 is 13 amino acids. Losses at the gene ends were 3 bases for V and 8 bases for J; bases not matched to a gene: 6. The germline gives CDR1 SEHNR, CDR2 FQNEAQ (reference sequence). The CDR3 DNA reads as TGTGCCAGCAGCTTTGACAGGGTCGAGGGCTACACCTTC. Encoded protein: CASSFDRVEGYTF. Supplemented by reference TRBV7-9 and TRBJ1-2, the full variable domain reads DTGVSQNPRHKITKRGQNVTFRCDPISEHNRLYWYRQTLGQGPEFLTYFQNEAQLEKSRLLSDRFSAERPKGSFSTLEIQRTEQGDSAMYLCASSFDRVEGYTFGSGTRLTVV.

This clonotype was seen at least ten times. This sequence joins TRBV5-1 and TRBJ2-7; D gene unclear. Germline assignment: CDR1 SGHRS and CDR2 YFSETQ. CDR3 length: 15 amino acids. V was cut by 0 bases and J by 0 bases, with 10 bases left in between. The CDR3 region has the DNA TGCGCCAGCAGCTTGGATCCCGGTAGCTCCTACGAGCAGTACTTC. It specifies CASSLDPGSSYEQYF.

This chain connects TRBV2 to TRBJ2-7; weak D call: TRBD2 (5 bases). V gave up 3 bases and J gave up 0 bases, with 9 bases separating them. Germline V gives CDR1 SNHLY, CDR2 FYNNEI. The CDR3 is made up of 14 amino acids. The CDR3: CASSEVGSSYEQYF. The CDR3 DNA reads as TGTGCCAGCAGTGAGGTGGGGAGCTCCTACGAGCAGTACTTC.

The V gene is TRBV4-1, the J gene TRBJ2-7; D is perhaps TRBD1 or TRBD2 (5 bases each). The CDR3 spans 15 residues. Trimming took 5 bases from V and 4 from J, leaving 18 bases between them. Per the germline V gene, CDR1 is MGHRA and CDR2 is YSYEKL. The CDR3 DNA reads TGCGCCAGCAGCTTTAGGGACGGAGGACCTTACGAGCAGTACGTC. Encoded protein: CASSFRDGGPYEQYV.

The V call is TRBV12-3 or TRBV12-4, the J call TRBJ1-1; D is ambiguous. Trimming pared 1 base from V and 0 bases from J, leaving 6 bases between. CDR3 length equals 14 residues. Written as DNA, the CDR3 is TGTGCCAGCAGTTTAGAGGGAATGAACACTGAAGCTTTCTTT. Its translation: CASSLEGMNTEAFF.

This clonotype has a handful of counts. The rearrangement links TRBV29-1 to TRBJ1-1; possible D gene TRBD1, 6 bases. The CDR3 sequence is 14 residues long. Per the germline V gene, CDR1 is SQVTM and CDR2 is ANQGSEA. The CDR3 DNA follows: TGCGTCATACAAGGCGCGGGGGGCGGCACTGAAGCTTTCTTT. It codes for CVIQGAGGGTEAFF.

The CDR3 reads CASSQSFQRGYTGELFF. CDR3 sequence (DNA): TGTGCCAGCAGCCAATCCTTCCAGCGGGGTTACACCGGGGAGCTGTTTTTT. J is TRBJ2-2 and V is TRBV14; the match to TRBD2 covers 7 bases. Germline V gene data show CDR1 as SGHDN and CDR2 as FVKESK. V trimming: 2 bases; J trimming: 3 bases; junction bases outside the gene matches: 9. The CDR3 totals 17 residues.

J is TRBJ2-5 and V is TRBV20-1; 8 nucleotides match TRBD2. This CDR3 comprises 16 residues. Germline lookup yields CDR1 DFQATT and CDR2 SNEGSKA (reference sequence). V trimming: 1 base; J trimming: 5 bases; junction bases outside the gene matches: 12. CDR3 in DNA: TGCAGTGCTAGAGGACTAGCGAGTCCGGGAGGGGAGACCCAGTACTTC. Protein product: CSARGLASPGGETQYF.

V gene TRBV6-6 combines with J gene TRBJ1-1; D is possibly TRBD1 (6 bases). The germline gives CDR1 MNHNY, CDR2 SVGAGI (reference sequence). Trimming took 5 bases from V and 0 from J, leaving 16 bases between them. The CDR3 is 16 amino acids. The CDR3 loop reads CASSPRGGRLNTEAFF. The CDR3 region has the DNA TGTGCCAGCAGTCCCCGTGGGGGCCGGCTGAACACTGAAGCTTTCTTT.

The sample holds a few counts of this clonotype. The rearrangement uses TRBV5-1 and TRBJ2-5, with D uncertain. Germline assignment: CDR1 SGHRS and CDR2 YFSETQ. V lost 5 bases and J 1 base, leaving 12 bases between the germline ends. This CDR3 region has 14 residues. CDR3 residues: CASRLSPAQETQYF. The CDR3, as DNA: TGCGCCAGCAGACTATCCCCCGCCCAAGAGACCCAGTACTTC.

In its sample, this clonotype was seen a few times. The CDR3 DNA is TGTGCCAGCAGCGATACCGTACTCCAAGAGACCCAGTACTTC. This sequence encodes CASSDTVLQETQYF. This sequence joins TRBV7-9 and TRBJ2-5; D remains ambiguous. In germline, CDR1 is SEHNR, CDR2 FQNEAQ (reference sequence). Deletions cut 5 bases from V and 1 base from J, with 11 bases between. This CDR3 has 14 amino acids.

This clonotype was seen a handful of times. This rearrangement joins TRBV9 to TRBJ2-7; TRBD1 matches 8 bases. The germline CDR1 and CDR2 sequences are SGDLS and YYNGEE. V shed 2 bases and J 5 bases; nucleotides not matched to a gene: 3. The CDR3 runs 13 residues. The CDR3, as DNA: TGTGCCAGCAGCGTTAGGACAGGGAACGAGCAGTACTTC. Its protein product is CASSVRTGNEQYF.

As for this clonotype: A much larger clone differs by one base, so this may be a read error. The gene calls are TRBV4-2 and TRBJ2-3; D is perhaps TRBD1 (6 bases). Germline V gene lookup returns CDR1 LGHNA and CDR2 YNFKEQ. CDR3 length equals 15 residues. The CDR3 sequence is CASSLGDRDTDTQNF. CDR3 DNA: TGTGCCAGCAGCCTCGGAGATAGGGACACAGATACGCAGAATTTT.

For the CDR3, the DNA is TGTGCCAGCAGCGGACAGAGTCTCTATGGCTACACCTTC. It translates to CASSGQSLYGYTF. This chain connects TRBV5-4 to TRBJ1-2; D might be TRBD1 (6 bases). From germline, CDR1 is SGHNT and CDR2 YYREEE (reference sequence). The CDR3 totals 13 residues. Trimming cost V 4 bases and J 4 bases, with 11 bases left between them. Supplemented by reference TRBV5-4 and TRBJ1-2, the full variable domain reads ETGVTQSPTHLIKTRGQQVTLRCSSQSGHNTVSWYQQALGQGPQFIFQYYREEENGRGNFPPRFSGLQFPNYSSELNVNALELDDSALYLCASSGQSLYGYTFGSGTRLTVV.

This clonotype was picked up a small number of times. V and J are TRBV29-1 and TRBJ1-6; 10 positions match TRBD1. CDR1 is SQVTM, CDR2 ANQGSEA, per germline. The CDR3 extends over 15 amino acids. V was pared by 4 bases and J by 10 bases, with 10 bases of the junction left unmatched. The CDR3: CSVGCRTGGISPLHF. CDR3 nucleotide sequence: TGCAGCGTTGGCTGTCGGACAGGGGGAATCTCACCCCTCCACTTT.

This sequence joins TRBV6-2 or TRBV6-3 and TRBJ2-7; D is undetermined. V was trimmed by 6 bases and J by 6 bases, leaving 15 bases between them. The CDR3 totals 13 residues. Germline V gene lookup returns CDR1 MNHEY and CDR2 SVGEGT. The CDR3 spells CASRLPHPGEQYV. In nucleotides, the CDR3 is TGTGCCAGCAGACTCCCCCACCCGGGCGAGCAGTACGTC.

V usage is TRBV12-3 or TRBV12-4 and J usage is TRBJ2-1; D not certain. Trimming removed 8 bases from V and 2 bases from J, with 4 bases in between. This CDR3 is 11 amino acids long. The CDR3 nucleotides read TGTGCCAGCGGGACCTACAATGAGCAGTTCTTC. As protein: CASGTYNEQFF.

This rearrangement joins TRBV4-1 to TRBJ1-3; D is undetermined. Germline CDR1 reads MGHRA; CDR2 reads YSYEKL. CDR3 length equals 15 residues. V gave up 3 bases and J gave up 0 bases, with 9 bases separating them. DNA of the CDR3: TGCGCCAGCAGCCACGAGTCAAGCTCTGGAAACACCATATATTTT. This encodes CASSHESSSGNTIYF.

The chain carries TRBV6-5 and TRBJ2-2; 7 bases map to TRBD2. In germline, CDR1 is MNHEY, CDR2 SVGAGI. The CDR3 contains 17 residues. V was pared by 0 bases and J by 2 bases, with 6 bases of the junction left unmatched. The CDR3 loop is CASSYSGSGSNTGELFF. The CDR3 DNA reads TGTGCCAGCAGTTACTCGGGTAGCGGGTCCAACACCGGGGAGCTGTTTTTT.